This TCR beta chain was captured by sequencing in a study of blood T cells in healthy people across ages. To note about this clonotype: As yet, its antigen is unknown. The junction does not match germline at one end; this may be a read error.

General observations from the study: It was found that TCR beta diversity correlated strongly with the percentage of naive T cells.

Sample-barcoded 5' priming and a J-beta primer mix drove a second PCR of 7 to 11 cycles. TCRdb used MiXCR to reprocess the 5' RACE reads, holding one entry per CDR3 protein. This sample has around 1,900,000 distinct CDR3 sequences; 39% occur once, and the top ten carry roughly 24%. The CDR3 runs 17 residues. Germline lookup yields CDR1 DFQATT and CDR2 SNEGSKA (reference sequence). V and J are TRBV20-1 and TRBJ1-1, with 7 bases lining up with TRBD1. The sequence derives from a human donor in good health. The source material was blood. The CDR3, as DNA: TGCAGTGCTCTTACGGGACAGTTAAAATTGATGAACACTGGAGCTTTCTTT. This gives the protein CSALTGQLKLMNTGAFF.